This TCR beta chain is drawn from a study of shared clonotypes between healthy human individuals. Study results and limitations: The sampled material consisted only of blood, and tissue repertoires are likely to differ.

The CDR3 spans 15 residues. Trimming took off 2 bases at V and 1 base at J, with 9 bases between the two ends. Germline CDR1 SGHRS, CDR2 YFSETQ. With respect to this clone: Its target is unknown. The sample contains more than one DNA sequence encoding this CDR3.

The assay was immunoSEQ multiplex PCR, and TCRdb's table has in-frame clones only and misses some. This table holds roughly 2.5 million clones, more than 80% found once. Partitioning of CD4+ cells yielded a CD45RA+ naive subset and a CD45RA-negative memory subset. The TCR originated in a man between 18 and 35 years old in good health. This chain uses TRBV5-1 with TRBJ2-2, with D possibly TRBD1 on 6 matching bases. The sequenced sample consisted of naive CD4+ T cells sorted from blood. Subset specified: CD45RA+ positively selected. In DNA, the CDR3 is TGCGCCAGCAGCTTAGCAGGGGTGAACACCGGGGAGCTGTTTTTT. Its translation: CASSLAGVNTGELFF.